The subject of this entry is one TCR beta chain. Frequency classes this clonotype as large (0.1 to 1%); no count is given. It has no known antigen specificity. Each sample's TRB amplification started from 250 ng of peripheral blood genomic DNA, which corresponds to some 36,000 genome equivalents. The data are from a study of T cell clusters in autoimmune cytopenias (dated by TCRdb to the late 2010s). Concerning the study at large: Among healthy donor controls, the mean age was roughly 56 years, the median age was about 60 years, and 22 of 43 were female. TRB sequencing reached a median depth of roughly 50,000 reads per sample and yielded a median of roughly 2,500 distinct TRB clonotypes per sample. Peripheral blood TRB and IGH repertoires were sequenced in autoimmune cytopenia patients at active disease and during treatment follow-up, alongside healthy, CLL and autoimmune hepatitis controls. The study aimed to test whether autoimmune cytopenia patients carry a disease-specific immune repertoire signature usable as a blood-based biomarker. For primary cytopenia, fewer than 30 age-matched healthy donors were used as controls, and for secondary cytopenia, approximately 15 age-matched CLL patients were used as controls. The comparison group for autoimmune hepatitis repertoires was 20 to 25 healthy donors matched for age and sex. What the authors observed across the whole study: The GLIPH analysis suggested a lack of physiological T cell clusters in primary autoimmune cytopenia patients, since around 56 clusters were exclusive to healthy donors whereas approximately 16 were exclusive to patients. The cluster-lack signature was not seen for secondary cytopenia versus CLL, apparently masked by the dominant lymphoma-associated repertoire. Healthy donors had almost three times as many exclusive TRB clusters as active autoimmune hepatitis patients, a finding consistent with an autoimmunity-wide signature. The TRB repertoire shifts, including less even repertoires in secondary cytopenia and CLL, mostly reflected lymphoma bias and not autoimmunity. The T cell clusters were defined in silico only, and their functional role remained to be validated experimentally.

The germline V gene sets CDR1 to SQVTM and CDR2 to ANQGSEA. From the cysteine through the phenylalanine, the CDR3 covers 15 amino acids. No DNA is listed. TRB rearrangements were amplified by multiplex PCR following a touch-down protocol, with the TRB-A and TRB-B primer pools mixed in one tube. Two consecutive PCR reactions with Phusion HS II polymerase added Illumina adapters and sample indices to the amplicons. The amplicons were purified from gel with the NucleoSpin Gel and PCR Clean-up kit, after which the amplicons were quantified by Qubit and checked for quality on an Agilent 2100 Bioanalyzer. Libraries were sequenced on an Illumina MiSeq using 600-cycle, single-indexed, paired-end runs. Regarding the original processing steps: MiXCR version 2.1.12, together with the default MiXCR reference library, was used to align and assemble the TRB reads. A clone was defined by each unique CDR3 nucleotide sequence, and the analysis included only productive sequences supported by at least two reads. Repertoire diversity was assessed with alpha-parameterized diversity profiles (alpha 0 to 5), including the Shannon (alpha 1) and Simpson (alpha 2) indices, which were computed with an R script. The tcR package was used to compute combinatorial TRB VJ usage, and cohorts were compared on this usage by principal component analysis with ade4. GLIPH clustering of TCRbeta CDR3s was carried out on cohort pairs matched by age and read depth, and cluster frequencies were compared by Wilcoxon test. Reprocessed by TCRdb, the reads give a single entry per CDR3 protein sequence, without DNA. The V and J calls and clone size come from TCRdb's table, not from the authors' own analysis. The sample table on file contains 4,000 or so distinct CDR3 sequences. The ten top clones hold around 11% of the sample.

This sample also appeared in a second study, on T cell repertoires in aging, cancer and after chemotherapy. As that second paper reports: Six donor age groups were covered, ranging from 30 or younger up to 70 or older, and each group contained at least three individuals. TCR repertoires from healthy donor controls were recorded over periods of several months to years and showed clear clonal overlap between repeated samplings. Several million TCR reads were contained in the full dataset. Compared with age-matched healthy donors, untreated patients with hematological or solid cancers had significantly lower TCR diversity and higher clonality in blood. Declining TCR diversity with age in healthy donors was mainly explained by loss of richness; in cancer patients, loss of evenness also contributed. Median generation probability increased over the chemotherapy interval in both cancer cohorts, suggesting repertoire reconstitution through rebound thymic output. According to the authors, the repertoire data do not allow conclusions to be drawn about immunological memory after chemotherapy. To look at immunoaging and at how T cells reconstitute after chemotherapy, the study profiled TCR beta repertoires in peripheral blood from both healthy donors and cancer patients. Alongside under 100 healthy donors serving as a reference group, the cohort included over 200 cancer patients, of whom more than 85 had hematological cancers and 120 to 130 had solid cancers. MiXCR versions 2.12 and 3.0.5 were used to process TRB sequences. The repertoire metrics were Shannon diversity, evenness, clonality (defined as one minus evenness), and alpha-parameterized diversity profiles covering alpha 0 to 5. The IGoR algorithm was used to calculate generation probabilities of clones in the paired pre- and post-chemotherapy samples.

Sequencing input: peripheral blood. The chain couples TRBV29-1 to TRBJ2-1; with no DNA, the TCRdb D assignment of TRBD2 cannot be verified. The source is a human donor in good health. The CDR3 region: CSVVRVAGVSNEQFF.